Given below is one T cell receptor (beta chain) in context. Some clones are missing from TCRdb's copy, which holds only in-frame ones; the method was immunoSEQ multiplex PCR. This table holds 13,000 to 15,000 clones, almost 85% found once. Per the germline V gene, CDR1 is SGHRS and CDR2 is YFSETQ. The CDR3 has 16 amino acids. J gave up 8 bases and V 1 base, and 12 bases lay outside the gene matches. The data belong to a study of technical replicates of blood from a few donors. This receptor was obtained from a human donor in good health. V is TRBV5-1 and J is TRBJ2-1, with 7 bases matching TRBD2. Sample: PBMCs. This CDR3 reads CASSLSSGNPHDEQFF. CDR3 bases: TGCGCCAGCAGCTTGTCTAGCGGAAACCCCCACGATGAGCAGTTCTTC.